One TCR beta chain is described in this entry. The antigen is unknown. 13 Jbeta primers and 60 Vbeta primers were used for the PCR. Per the original methods: Some 11 million shared chains were among the about 80 million unique TCR beta chains that a later analysis counted. Profiling relied on immunoSEQ multiplex PCR, and the TCRdb table lists in-frame clones only, not all of them. For V, J and clone size, that table is used; D and trimming come from the DNA. The repertoire has 100,000 to 150,000 clones, about 85% of them found once; the top ten carry approximately 1.7%. Germline V gene data show CDR1 as MGHRA and CDR2 as YSYEKL. The length of the CDR3 is 15 residues. V was clipped by 4 bases and J by 1 base; unmatched bases: 2. The data belong to a study of cytomegalovirus exposure and HLA in healthy donors. Overall study: In an early release, HLA-typed donors contributed tens of millions of unique TCR sequences.

Overall study findings and caveats: Several of the most significant clusters were apparently associated with common viral pathogens in a later analysis. For TCR beta chains, V- and J-gene trimming was later linked to a missense DCLRE1C variant.

Material for sequencing was PBMCs. This clonotype was sampled from a boy between 10 and 17 years old in good health and CMV-seronegative. The V gene is TRBV4-1, the J gene TRBJ2-5, with 11 bases aligning to TRBD2. CDR3 protein: CASSLLAGGQETQYF. The CDR3 DNA follows: TGCGCCAGCAGCCTTCTAGCGGGGGGCCAAGAGACCCAGTACTTC.